Included here is one T cell receptor beta chain sequence, with context. V lost 3 bases to trimming and J lost 4 bases; unmatched junction nucleotides: 2. The CDR3 runs 13 residues. CDR1 MNHEY and CDR2 SMNVEV come from the germline V gene (reference sequence). Original methodology: Reference gene primers were amplified, and this amplification served to estimate nucleated cell counts. Profiling relied on immunoSEQ multiplex PCR, and the TCRdb table lists in-frame clones only, not all of them. Clone size and V and J calls were adopted from that table, with D and trimming inferred from the DNA. The profile shows 440,000 or so clones, 89% of them singletons. The data were obtained in a study of blood T cell repertoires in COVID-19. Study details: COVID-19 samples from acute and convalescent phases originated in the United States, Italy and Spain. T cells, B-cell-depleted T cells, or PBMCs supplied cDNA or gDNA.

A Seattle source enrolled patients during active infection and followed them longitudinally. The specimen sequenced was peripheral blood. The chain is built from TRBV27 and TRBJ1-2; 7 bases are shared with TRBD1. This TCR derives from a woman in her 40s with COVID-19, enrolled during active disease. CDR3 bases: TGTGCCAGCAGTTTGGGGGACAGCTATGGCTACACCTTC. Translated, it gives CASSLGDSYGYTF.